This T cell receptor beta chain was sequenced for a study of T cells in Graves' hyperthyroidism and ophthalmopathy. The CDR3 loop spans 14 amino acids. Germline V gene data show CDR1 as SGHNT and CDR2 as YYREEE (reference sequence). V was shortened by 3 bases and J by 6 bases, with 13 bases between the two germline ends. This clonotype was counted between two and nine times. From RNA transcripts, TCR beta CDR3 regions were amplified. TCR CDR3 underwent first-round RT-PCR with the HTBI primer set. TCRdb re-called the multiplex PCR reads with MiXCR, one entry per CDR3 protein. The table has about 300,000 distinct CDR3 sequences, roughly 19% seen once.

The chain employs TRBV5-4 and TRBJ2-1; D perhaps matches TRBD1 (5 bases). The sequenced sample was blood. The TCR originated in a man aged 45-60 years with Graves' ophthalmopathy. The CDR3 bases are TGTGCCAGCAGCTCCCGTGACAGTGGCAATGAGCAGTTCTTC. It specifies CASSSRDSGNEQFF.